The rows below give T cell receptor beta chains drawn from one sample of a study of sequential checkpoint blockade in melanoma. This table comes from immunoSEQ multiplex PCR, and its TCRdb copy is limited to in-frame clones, with some not included. The table records about 12,000 clones, 82% of them present only once. The material sequenced was CD8+ T cells sorted from blood (inferred from file names), taken from a patient given nivolumab and ipilimumab in sequence. The receptors here all came from a human donor with melanoma. CDR3s include the opening cysteine and the closing phenylalanine or tryptophan.

TRBV19	TRBJ2-6	CASSEEGGPLSGANVLTF
TRBV27	TRBJ2-7	CASSFNNAGEQYF
TRBV4-2	TRBJ1-2	CASSQDRANYGYTF
TRBV27	TRBJ2-4	CASSPESGDLHIQYF
TRBV6-1	TRBJ2-7	CASSEGTGGSYEQYF
TRBV19	TRBJ1-2	CASSITLNYGYTF
TRBV11-2	TRBJ2-7	CASSTDRVYPYEQYF
TRBV4-1	TRBJ2-7	CASSQTRDVPYYEQYF
TRBV13	TRBJ2-7	CASSPEGSGDYEQYF
TRBV27	TRBJ1-2	CASSGPQGAGYTF
TRBV6-5	TRBJ1-1	CASSYSTGTEAFF
TRBV28	TRBJ2-2	CASSIPTGPGELFF
TRBV2	TRBJ1-5	CASTRTQNNQPQHF
TRBV29-1	TRBJ2-3	CSVEVPGGGSATTSTDTQYF
TRBV7-7	TRBJ1-4	CASSSTRQVNEKLFF
TRBV5-1	TRBJ1-2	CASSLGTQVFGYTF
TRBV28	TRBJ1-1	CASSFRGPTEAFF
TRBV7-2	TRBJ2-7	CASSFTDPPLYEQYF
TRBV7-9	TRBJ2-1	CASSSTSGDYNEQFF
TRBV7-6	TRBJ2-1	CASSLGLAGTEQFF
TRBV7-9	TRBJ2-7	CASSLAQGMSLYEQYF
TRBV28	TRBJ1-5	CASSSRQGLSQAQHF
TRBV21-1	TRBJ1-5	CASSTSPGTAQSPQHF
TRBV11-2	TRBJ2-3	CASRTGANTDTQYF
TRBV9	TRBJ2-1	CASSVGQGTNEQFF
TRBV27	TRBJ2-7	CASSTGTGGIYEQYF
TRBV5-1	TRBJ2-3	CASRQLAGSTDTQYF
TRBV15	TRBJ2-7	CATSEHQGEGEQYF
TRBV19	TRBJ2-1	CASSIIGQAAYNEQFF
TRBV6-5	TRBJ2-7	CASRSRQGGYEQYF
TRBV19	TRBJ2-7	CASNRAGEYEQYF
TRBV18	TRBJ2-2	CASSPRTAANTGELFF
TRBV5-6	TRBJ1-5	CASSLRSGQGGQPQHF
TRBV29-1	TRBJ2-1	CSARTGQNNEQFF
TRBV13	TRBJ2-5	CASSQGTQETQYF
TRBV5-6	TRBJ2-7	CASSILGQGIYEQYF
TRBV4-2	TRBJ2-7	CASSPTGFEQYF
TRBV7-6	TRBJ2-2	CASSLFSGVSANTGELFF
TRBV6-1	TRBJ2-7	CASSSEGYEQYF
TRBV2	TRBJ2-1	CASATKYNEQFF
TRBV4-1	TRBJ2-1	CASSQDLTSGSYNEQFF
TRBV2	TRBJ2-7	CASNEGQGPQPYEQYF
TRBV4-1	TRBJ2-7	CASSQAVQGHSYEQYF
TRBV7-8	TRBJ1-5	CASSFGQSLVPQHF
TRBV4-1	TRBJ2-1	CASSPEGIARLAYNEQFF
TRBV19	TRBJ1-6	CASSIQRTGDLGSPLHF
TRBV13	TRBJ2-1	CASSLRLAGGPGEQFF
TRBV28	TRBJ2-2	CASRHYSTGSGELFF
TRBV28	TRBJ1-2	CASSPLLYGYTF
TRBV29-1	TRBJ1-2	CSVWQGYNYGYTF
TRBV28	TRBJ2-7	CASSSQTGIYEQYF
TRBV27	TRBJ2-1	CASGGISGLAYYNEQFF
TRBV27	TRBJ1-2	CASSDSPTGAGYGYTF
TRBV28	TRBJ1-3	CASSLWGTGTRGNTIYF
TRBV28	TRBJ2-7	CASTPDQGFSYEQYF
TRBV6-4	TRBJ2-3	CASSEQAGATDTQYF
TRBV4-1	TRBJ1-4	CASSQEDMGLGMERLFF
TRBV9	TRBJ2-6	CASSANSGANVLTF